These T cell receptor beta chains were read from a single sample in a study of blood T cell repertoires in COVID-19. Repertoires were generated with immunoSEQ multiplex PCR, while TCRdb's copy carries only in-frame clones and drops some. The data contain about 75,000 clones, around 74% of them singletons. The sequenced sample was peripheral blood. These TCRs come from a woman of 80 years or more with active or convalescent COVID-19. Each CDR3 is given with its conserved first and last residue. D genes are given only for firm matches. Some rows have no size entry. The others give once, few or many, or a class for an expanded clone.

V	J	size	D	DNA	CDR3
TRBV3-1/TRBV3-2	TRBJ1-1	NA	TRBD1	TGTGCCAGCAGCCAAGGGACAGGGGCTTCTGAAGCTTTCTTT	CASSQGTGASEAFF
TRBV9	TRBJ1-2	NA	TRBD1	TGTGCCAGCAGCGGGGGACAGGGAGTATGGGCTAACTATGGCTACACCTTC	CASSGGQGVWANYGYTF
TRBV28	TRBJ2-7	few	NA	TGTGCCAGCAATAAGGGAGGCTTTACCTACGAGCAGTACTTC	CASNKGGFTYEQYF
TRBV30	TRBJ1-5	large	NA	TGTGCCTGGGACACTCGGGGGGATCAGCCCCAGCATTTT	CAWDTRGDQPQHF
TRBV27	TRBJ1-5	NA	NA	TGTGCCAGCAGTTTACGGGGGGAACATCATAGCAATCAGCCCCAGCATTTT	CASSLRGEHHSNQPQHF
TRBV19	TRBJ1-6	NA	NA	TGTGCCAGTAGTATCCTCGGCGGGGGTTCACCCCTCCACTTT	CASSILGGGSPLHF
TRBV24-1	TRBJ1-2	NA	NA	TGTGCCACCAGTGATGGGCGGGGAATCATAGGCGGCTACACCTTC	CATSDGRGIIGGYTF
TRBV7-2	TRBJ2-7	NA	TRBD2	TGTGCCAGCAGCTTAAGCTTCGGGGGGGGCGGCGAGCAGTACTTC	CASSLSFGGGGEQYF
TRBV6-2/TRBV6-3	TRBJ2-2	NA	TRBD2	TGTGCCAGCAGTTACTCGTTTAGCGGGGCGAACACCGGGGAGCTGTTTTTT	CASSYSFSGANTGELFF
TRBV19	TRBJ1-2	NA	TRBD1	TGTGCCAGTAGTATTATAGCAGGGGGCTATGGCTACACCTTC	CASSIIAGGYGYTF
TRBV9	TRBJ2-1	NA	TRBD2	TGTGCCAGCAGCCCCCCGGGACTAGCGACTTACAATGAGCAGTTCTTC	CASSPPGLATYNEQFF
TRBV10-1	TRBJ2-7	few	TRBD1	TGCGCCAGCAGTGATCTGACAGGGACATACGAGCAGTACTTC	CASSDLTGTYEQYF
TRBV5-4	TRBJ2-7	NA	NA	TGTGCCAGCAGCTTAGCATTCGGGTACGAGCAGTACTTC	CASSLAFGYEQYF
TRBV25-1	TRBJ1-6	once	TRBD1	TGTGCCAGCAGTAATCCCAGGGGGAATAATTCACCCCTCCACTTT	CASSNPRGNNSPLHF
TRBV4-3	TRBJ2-1	NA	NA	TGCGCCAGCAGTCGCCTTCGGACTGTTCCTGAGCAGTTCTTC	CASSRLRTVPEQFF
TRBV9	TRBJ1-2	NA	NA	TGTGCCAGCAGCGTCGGCAAGTATAGCGGCTACACCTTC	CASSVGKYSGYTF
TRBV12-3/TRBV12-4	TRBJ2-5	NA	TRBD2	TGTGCCAGCACCATAGCGGGGCAAGAGACCCAGTACTTC	CASTIAGQETQYF
TRBV15	TRBJ2-3	NA	TRBD2	TGTGCCACCAGCAGAGATAGAGCGGGGGGCCTCACAGATACGCAGTATTTT	CATSRDRAGGLTDTQYF
TRBV6-5	TRBJ1-1	NA	TRBD1	TGTGCCAGCAGTTCACCCGGGACAGGGGGCACTGAAGCTTTCTTT	CASSSPGTGGTEAFF
TRBV10-3	TRBJ2-5	NA	TRBD1	TGTGCCATTAGACAGGGGTCTGGGCAAGAGACCCAGTACTTC	CAIRQGSGQETQYF
TRBV18	TRBJ2-5	NA	TRBD2	TGTGCCAGCTCACCCGGGACTAGCGGGGCAGAGACCCAGTACTTC	CASSPGTSGAETQYF
TRBV28	TRBJ1-4	NA	TRBD1	TGTGCCAGCAGTATCTCGACAGGGGTTAATGAAAAACTGTTTTTT	CASSISTGVNEKLFF
TRBV19	TRBJ2-3	once	TRBD2	TGTGCCAGTAGGACCTTGGGGGGGGATACGCAGTATTTT	CASRTLGGDTQYF
TRBV7-8	TRBJ2-5	once	NA	TGTGCCAGCAGCTTAGCGCACGAGTACCAAGAGACCCAGTACTTC	CASSLAHEYQETQYF
TRBV6-2/TRBV6-3	TRBJ2-7	NA	TRBD2	TGTGCCAGCAGCCTCATACTAGCGGGATACTACGAGCAGTACTTC	CASSLILAGYYEQYF
TRBV5-4	TRBJ2-5	NA	NA	TGTGCCAGCAGCCAGGCGTACCAAGAGACCCAGTACTTC	CASSQAYQETQYF
TRBV28	TRBJ2-2	NA	TRBD2	TGTGCCAGCAGTCCTAGCGGAGAAAACACCGGGGAGCTGTTTTTT	CASSPSGENTGELFF
TRBV2	TRBJ1-2	NA	NA	TGTGCCAGCAGTGCATCAGGGAGGGGAAACGGCTACACCTTC	CASSASGRGNGYTF
TRBV5-5	TRBJ1-1	many	NA	TGTGCCAGCAGCGAATTACAGGGTTTTACTGAAGCTTTCTTT	CASSELQGFTEAFF
TRBV19	TRBJ2-2	few	TRBD1	TGTGCCAGCGGACAGGGAAGTTCGGCCGGGGAGCTGTTTTTT	CASGQGSSAGELFF
TRBV7-2	TRBJ2-3	NA	NA	TGTGCCAGCAGCTTAGCGCTAGCTGGTAATACGCAGTATTTT	CASSLALAGNTQYF
TRBV19	TRBJ1-2	NA	NA	TGTGCCAGTAGTATAGATCCGGCTAACTATGGCTACACCTTC	CASSIDPANYGYTF
TRBV6-1	TRBJ1-4	NA	NA	TGTGCCAGCAGTGATTCAGTAGGACATCCTAATGAAAAACTGTTTTTT	CASSDSVGHPNEKLFF
TRBV5-1	TRBJ1-2	NA	NA	TGCGCCAGCAGCTTGGATCCCGGTGGCAGGAACTATGGCTACACCTTC	CASSLDPGGRNYGYTF
TRBV28	TRBJ2-2	NA	NA	TGTGCCAGCAGTTTAGGAGTGAACACCGGGGAGCTGTTTTTT	CASSLGVNTGELFF
TRBV25-1	TRBJ2-2	NA	NA	TGTGCCAGCAGTGGTTCCCGACAGAGAAACACCGGGGAGCTGTTTTTT	CASSGSRQRNTGELFF
TRBV9	TRBJ1-3	NA	NA	TGTGCCAGCAGCGTAGCTGGCAGGCTAAGCTCTGGAAACACCATATATTTT	CASSVAGRLSSGNTIYF
TRBV5-6	TRBJ2-7	NA	NA	TGTGCCAGCAGCTCATCCCCGGGACTCTACTCGTTCGAGCAGTACTTC	CASSSSPGLYSFEQYF
TRBV7-6	TRBJ2-1	NA	NA	TGTGCCAGCAGCTCCGGACTCGAGCAGTTCTTC	CASSSGLEQFF
TRBV7-2	TRBJ1-3	NA	TRBD1	TGTGCCAGCAGCGACGGGACAGCTCTTGGAAACACCATATATTTT	CASSDGTALGNTIYF
TRBV19	TRBJ1-5	NA	NA	TGTGCCAGTAGCGGCAGGGCGTCCAATCAGCCCCAGCATTTT	CASSGRASNQPQHF
TRBV10-1	TRBJ2-2	NA	NA	TGCGCCAGCAACGAAGGGGGAAAGTCGGAGCTGTTTTTT	CASNEGGKSELFF
TRBV19	TRBJ2-3	NA	NA	TGTGCCAGTAGCCGGGGGACGGTAGTTAAAGATACGCAGTATTTT	CASSRGTVVKDTQYF
TRBV19	TRBJ2-7	few	TRBD2	TGTGCCAGTAGTATTTCGGCGGGAGGGATCTACGAGCAGTACTTC	CASSISAGGIYEQYF
TRBV6-2/TRBV6-3	TRBJ2-1	NA	NA	TGTGCCAGCAGTTACTCATGGGGAGGAGTCCCACGGGCGTTCTTC	CASSYSWGGVPRAFF
TRBV3-1/TRBV3-2	TRBJ2-1	NA	TRBD2	TGTGCCAGCAGCCAAGATCCGGGACTAGCGGGGGGGAGGCAGTTCTTC	CASSQDPGLAGGRQFF